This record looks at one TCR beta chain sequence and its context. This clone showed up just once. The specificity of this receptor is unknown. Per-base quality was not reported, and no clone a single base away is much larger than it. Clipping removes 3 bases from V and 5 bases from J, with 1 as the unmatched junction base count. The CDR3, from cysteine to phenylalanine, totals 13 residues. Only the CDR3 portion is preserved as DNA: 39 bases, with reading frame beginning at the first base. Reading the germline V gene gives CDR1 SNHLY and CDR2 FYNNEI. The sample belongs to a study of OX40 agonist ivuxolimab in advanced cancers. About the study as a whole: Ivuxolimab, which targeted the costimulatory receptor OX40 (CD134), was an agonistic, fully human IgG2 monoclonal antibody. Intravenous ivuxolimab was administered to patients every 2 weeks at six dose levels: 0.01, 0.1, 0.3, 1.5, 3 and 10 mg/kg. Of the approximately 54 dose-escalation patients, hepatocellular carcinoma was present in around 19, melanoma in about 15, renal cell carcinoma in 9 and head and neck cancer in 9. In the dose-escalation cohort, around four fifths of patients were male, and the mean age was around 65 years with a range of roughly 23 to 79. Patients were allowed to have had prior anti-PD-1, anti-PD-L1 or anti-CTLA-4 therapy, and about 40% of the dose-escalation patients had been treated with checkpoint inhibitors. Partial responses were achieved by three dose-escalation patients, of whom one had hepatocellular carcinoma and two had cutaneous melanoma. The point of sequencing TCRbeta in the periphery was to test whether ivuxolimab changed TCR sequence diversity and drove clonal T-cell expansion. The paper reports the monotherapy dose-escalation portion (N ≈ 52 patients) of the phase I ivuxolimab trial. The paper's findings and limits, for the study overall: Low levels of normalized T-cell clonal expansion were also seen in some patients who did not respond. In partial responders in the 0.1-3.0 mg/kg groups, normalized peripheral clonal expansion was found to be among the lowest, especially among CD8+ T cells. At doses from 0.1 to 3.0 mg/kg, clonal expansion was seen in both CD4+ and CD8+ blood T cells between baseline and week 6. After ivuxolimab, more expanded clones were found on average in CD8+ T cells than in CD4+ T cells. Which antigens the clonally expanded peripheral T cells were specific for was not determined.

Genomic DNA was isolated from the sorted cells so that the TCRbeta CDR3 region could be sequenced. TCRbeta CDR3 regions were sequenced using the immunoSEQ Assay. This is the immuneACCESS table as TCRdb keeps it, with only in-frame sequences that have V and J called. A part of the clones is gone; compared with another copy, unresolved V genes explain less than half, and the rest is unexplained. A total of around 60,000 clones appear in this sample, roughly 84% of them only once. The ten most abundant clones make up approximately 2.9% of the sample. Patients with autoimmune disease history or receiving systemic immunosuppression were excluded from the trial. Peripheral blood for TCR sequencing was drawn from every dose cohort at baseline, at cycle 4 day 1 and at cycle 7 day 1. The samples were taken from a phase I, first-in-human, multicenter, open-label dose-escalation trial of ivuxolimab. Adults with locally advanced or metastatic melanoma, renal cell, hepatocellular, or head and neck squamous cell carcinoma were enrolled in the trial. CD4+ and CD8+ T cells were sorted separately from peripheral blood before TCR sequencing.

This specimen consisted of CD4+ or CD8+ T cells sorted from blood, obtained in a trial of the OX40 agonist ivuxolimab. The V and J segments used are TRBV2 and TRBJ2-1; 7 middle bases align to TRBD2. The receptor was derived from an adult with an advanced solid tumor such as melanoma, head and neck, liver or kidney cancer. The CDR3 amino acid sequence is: CASSDGTNNEQFF. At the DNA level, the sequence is TGTGCCAGCAGTGACGGGACTAACAATGAGCAGTTCTTC. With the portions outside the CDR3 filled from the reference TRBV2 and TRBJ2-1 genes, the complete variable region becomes EPEVTQTPSHQVTQMGQEVILRCVPISNHLYFYWYRQILGQKVEFLVSFYNNEISEKSEIFDDQFSVERPDGSNFTLKIRSTKLEDSAMYFCASSDGTNNEQFFGPGTRLTVL.